The T cell receptor beta chain under discussion was sequenced for a study of cytomegalovirus exposure and HLA in healthy donors. Primers for the PCR totalled 60 Vbeta and 13 Jbeta. Assay used: immunoSEQ multiplex PCR; TCRdb lists only in-frame clones, some missing. The sample has some 120,000 clones, around 81% seen once; the top ten hold approximately 2.2%. Germline CDR1 SGHVS, CDR2 FNYEAQ. The CDR3 covers 13 residues. V lost 7 bases and J 3 bases, leaving 12 bases between the germline ends. Sequenced material: PBMCs. This TCR came from a woman between 40 and 55 years old in good health and CMV-seronegative. The rearrangement joins TRBV7-6 to TRBJ2-5; D is undetermined. In DNA form, the CDR3 reads TGTGCCAGCACCACAAATCAAGAAGAGACCCAGTACTTC. The encoded protein is CASTTNQEETQYF.